Each of the 26 T cell receptor beta chains below was sequenced from the same sample in a study of cytomegalovirus exposure and HLA in healthy donors. The method was immunoSEQ multiplex PCR; TCRdb's version includes in-frame clones alone and lacks a portion of them. The sample yields about 49,000 clones, 92% seen once. Sequencing used PBMCs. Receptors originate from a man aged 18 to 30 in good health and CMV-seronegative.

The DNA of the CDR3 is TGTGCCAGCAGTGAGAGCGGACTGAACACTGAAGCTTTCTTT. Protein product: CASSESGLNTEAFF. The gene calls are TRBV25-1 and TRBJ1-1; unclear D gene. The CDR3 totals 14 residues. The germline gives CDR1 MGHDK, CDR2 SYGVNS. V was trimmed by 3 bases and J by 0 bases, leaving 8 bases between them.

The chain is built from TRBV5-6 and TRBJ2-7; D ambiguous. CDR1 is SGHDT and CDR2 is YYEEEE in the germline V gene. CDR3 length: 15 amino acids. V was trimmed by 1 base and J by 7 bases, leaving 18 bases between them. The CDR3 is CASSLLSPLSSEQYF. The DNA of the CDR3 is TGTGCCAGCAGCTTGTTGTCCCCACTATCGTCTGAGCAGTACTTC.

This clone showed up just once. The rearrangement links TRBV29-1 to TRBJ2-7, with 7 bases fitting TRBD2. This CDR3 contains 16 residues. The V gene end was trimmed by 2 bases and the J gene end by 0 bases; junction bases not matched to a gene: 10. Germline V gives CDR1 SQVTM, CDR2 ANQGSEA. The CDR3 protein is CSVEIRSSGHSYEQYF. The CDR3 DNA is TGCAGCGTTGAAATTAGGTCTAGCGGCCACTCCTACGAGCAGTACTTC.

The CDR3 DNA follows: TGCGCCAGCTCTCGGGACAGGGTAGAAAAACTGTTTTTT. Its protein is CASSRDRVEKLFF. The J gene is TRBJ1-4, the V gene TRBV10-2; TRBD1 aligns across 9 bases. Unmatched junction bases numbered 6, after V lost 8 bases and J lost 8 bases. Germline CDR1 WSHSY, CDR2 SAAADI. This CDR3 region has 13 residues.

This sequence joins TRBV6-1 and TRBJ2-5; TRBD2 agrees at 10 bases. V shed 4 bases, J shed 5 bases, and the junction held 10 bases outside the gene matches. CDR1 and CDR2 (germline): MNHNS, SASEGT. The CDR3 consists of 16 residues. CDR3 region: CASSVASGSTMETQYF. CDR3 coding DNA: TGTGCCAGCAGTGTCGCTAGCGGGAGTACTATGGAGACCCAGTACTTC.

V gene TRBV18 combines with J gene TRBJ2-5; 9 nucleotides agree with TRBD1. CDR3 length equals 15 residues. The germline V gene has CDR1 KGHSH and CDR2 LQKENI. The V segment lost 3 bases and the J segment 4 bases; nucleotides outside the gene matches: 6. This CDR3 is CASSPPSQGAETQYF. The CDR3 DNA reads TGTGCCAGCTCACCCCCTTCACAGGGGGCAGAGACCCAGTACTTC.

J is TRBJ2-2 and V is TRBV4-1; possible D gene TRBD1, 6 bases. Germline CDR1 and CDR2: MGHRA and YSYEKL. The CDR3 spans 14 residues. V was clipped by 1 base and J by 5 bases, with 8 bases between them. The CDR3 region has the DNA TGCGCCAGCAGCCAAGGGACAGCTACCGGGGAGCTGTTTTTT. This encodes CASSQGTATGELFF.

The gene calls are TRBV4-1 and TRBJ2-3, with 9 bases lining up with TRBD2. Germline assignment: CDR1 MGHRA and CDR2 YSYEKL. CDR3 length equals 17 residues. Germline trimming cut 0 bases from V and 0 bases from J; bases unmatched to any gene: 4. Here the CDR3 DNA reads TGCGCCAGCAGCCAAGAGGTAACTAGCGGGAGCACAGATACGCAGTATTTT. Its translation: CASSQEVTSGSTDTQYF.

V and J are TRBV19 and TRBJ1-2; D is unresolved. Trimming took 6 bases from V and 0 from J, leaving 8 bases between them. The V gene's germline CDR1 is LNHDA and CDR2 SQIVND (reference sequence). The CDR3 has 13 amino acids. The CDR3 sequence is CASRSNSNYGYTF. CDR3 DNA: TGTGCCAGTAGGTCCAACTCTAACTATGGCTACACCTTC.

The chain recombines TRBV6-1 with TRBJ1-5; D is perhaps TRBD1 (6 bases). The V end was cut by 2 bases, the J end by 5 bases, with 13 bases between. CDR3 size: 15 residues. Germline V CDR1 and CDR2: MNHNS, SASEGT. This CDR3 is CASSESTGLHQPQHF. The CDR3 nucleotides read TGTGCCAGCAGTGAATCCACAGGGCTCCATCAGCCCCAGCATTTT.

This clone was detected once. This rearrangement joins TRBV14 to TRBJ2-5, with D possibly TRBD1 on 5 matching bases. The CDR3 is 16 amino acids. Per germline, CDR1 SGHDN and CDR2 FVKESK. V was pared by 2 bases and J by 4 bases, with 17 bases between. In DNA form, the CDR3 reads TGTGCCAGCAGCCAATTTGCAAGGGGCCCCCGAGAGACCCAGTACTTC. Translation gives CASSQFARGPRETQYF.

In its sample, this clone was seen once. The V call is TRBV19, the J call TRBJ2-7; D not resolved. Germline-derived CDR1 and CDR2 are LNHDA and SQIVND (reference sequence). This CDR3 region has 14 residues. V was pared by 9 bases and J by 0 bases, with 15 bases between. CDR3 protein: CASAPSLSSYEQYF. DNA for the CDR3: TGTGCCAGCGCCCCTTCGTTGAGCTCCTACGAGCAGTACTTC.

The chain couples TRBV19 to TRBJ2-1; 7 bases are a match to TRBD2. Germline CDR1 LNHDA, CDR2 SQIVND (reference sequence). The CDR3 covers 17 residues. With V trimmed by 7 bases and J by 2 bases, 14 bases remained unmatched. CDR3 sequence (DNA): TGTGCCAGTAATCAATTCGGGGGAGGGATACCCTACAATGAGCAGTTCTTC. It encodes CASNQFGGGIPYNEQFF.

This clone was observed a single time. The V call is TRBV29-1, the J call TRBJ2-7; the match to TRBD2 covers 11 bases. The CDR3 has 17 residues. Germline V gives CDR1 SQVTM, CDR2 ANQGSEA. V gave up 6 bases and J gave up 0 bases; unmatched junction bases: 13. The CDR3 DNA reads TGCAGCGTCTCTGGGACTAGCGGAAAGGGCAGCTCCTACGAGCAGTACTTC. Protein sequence: CSVSGTSGKGSSYEQYF.

J is TRBJ2-1 and V is TRBV4-1; D is uncertain. Per germline, CDR1 MGHRA and CDR2 YSYEKL. Trimming took off 4 bases at V and 5 bases at J, with 24 bases between the two ends. The CDR3 runs to 18 residues. CDR3 region: CASSLRPQVARRDNEQFF. CDR3 DNA sequence: TGCGCCAGCAGCCTTCGTCCCCAGGTTGCGAGACGTGACAATGAGCAGTTCTTC.

V usage is TRBV19 and J usage is TRBJ2-2; 7 positions agree with TRBD2. The CDR3 contains 16 residues. The V gene's germline CDR1 is LNHDA and CDR2 SQIVND (reference sequence). V was pared by 10 bases and J by 7 bases, with 18 bases of the junction left unmatched. The CDR3 spells CATGGTGTAWFGELFF. The CDR3 DNA reads as TGTGCCACGGGGGGAACCGGGACGGCTTGGTTCGGGGAGCTGTTTTTT. The whole variable domain, filled in from reference TRBV19 and TRBJ2-2, reads DGGITQSPKYLFRKEGQNVTLSCEQNLNHDAMYWYRQDPGQGLRLIYYSQIVNDFQKGDIAEGYSVSREKKESFPLTVTSAQKNPTAFYLCATGGTGTAWFGELFFGEGSRLTVL.

The rearrangement links TRBV18 to TRBJ2-3, with 7 bases identical to TRBD1. This CDR3 is 14 amino acids long. Germline assignment: CDR1 KGHSH and CDR2 LQKENI. V gave up 5 bases and J gave up 4 bases; unmatched junction bases: 6. CDR3: CASSTPDRADTQYF. The CDR3 DNA sequence: TGTGCCAGCTCAACTCCCGACAGGGCAGATACGCAGTATTTT.

This sequence joins TRBV10-2 and TRBJ1-2; D possibly corresponds to TRBD1 (6 bases). CDR1 WSHSY and CDR2 SAAADI come from the germline V gene. The CDR3 extends over 16 amino acids. The V end lost 4 bases, the J end lost 1 base, and 16 bases lay between the germline ends. The CDR3 region is CASSGIIRTDNYGYTF. Here the CDR3 DNA reads TGCGCCAGCAGTGGAATCATTCGGACAGATAACTATGGCTACACCTTC.

The V and J genes are TRBV5-4 and TRBJ1-1, with D perhaps TRBD1 (6 bases). V lost 7 bases and J 4 bases, leaving 14 bases between the germline ends. CDR1 is SGHNT and CDR2 is YYREEE in the germline V gene (reference sequence). CDR3 size: 13 residues. In DNA, the CDR3 is TGTGCCAGCGGGGGGGCAGGGGCCACTGAAGCTTTCTTT. It encodes CASGGAGATEAFF.

This chain links TRBV5-1 with TRBJ2-1; D ambiguous. Per germline, CDR1 SGHRS and CDR2 YFSETQ. This CDR3 is 14 amino acids long. Trimming took off 0 bases at V and 3 bases at J, with 7 bases between the two ends. As DNA, the CDR3 is TGCGCCAGCAGCTTGGGCATCTACTACAATGAGCAGTTCTTC. Residues: CASSLGIYYNEQFF.

This chain's CDR3 is CASSLVAGKNIQYF. CDR3 nucleotide sequence: TGTGCCAGCAGTTTAGTGGCAGGGAAAAACATTCAGTACTTC. The gene calls are TRBV28 and TRBJ2-4, with D perhaps TRBD1 (5 bases). This CDR3 is built from 14 residues. The V end was cut by 2 bases, the J end by 4 bases, with 9 bases between. The germline V gene encodes CDR1 MDHEN and CDR2 SYDVKM.

The gene calls are TRBV29-1 and TRBJ2-7, with 9 bases identical to TRBD1. The length of the CDR3 is 14 residues. The V segment lost 2 bases and the J segment 2 bases; nucleotides outside the gene matches: 4. Germline V CDR1 and CDR2: SQVTM, ANQGSEA. As DNA, the CDR3 is TGCAGCGTTGAATCGGGACAGGGTACCTACGAGCAGTACTTC. This encodes CSVESGQGTYEQYF.

The gene calls are TRBV18 and TRBJ2-1; 11 nucleotides align to TRBD1. Germline-derived CDR1 and CDR2 are KGHSH and LQKENI. The CDR3 has 20 amino acids. Germline trimming cut 2 bases from V and 0 bases from J; bases unmatched to any gene: 12. CDR3 nucleotide sequence: TGTGCCAGCTCACCAGGGACAGGGGGTCAAACCAAAAGCTCCTACAATGAGCAGTTCTTC. This gives the protein CASSPGTGGQTKSSYNEQFF.

The genes are TRBV29-1 and TRBJ2-7; 10 nucleotides match TRBD2. Per germline, CDR1 SQVTM and CDR2 ANQGSEA. CDR3 size: 14 residues. Trimming took 5 bases from V and 2 from J; bases not matched to a gene: 6. The CDR3 reads CSVTLAGEPYEQYF. The DNA for the CDR3 is TGCAGCGTTACCCTAGCGGGAGAACCCTACGAGCAGTACTTC.

The rearrangement joins TRBV6-5 to TRBJ2-2; unclear D gene. The CDR3 covers 15 residues. CDR1 is MNHEY, CDR2 SVGAGI, per germline. V lost 7 bases and J 8 bases, leaving 20 bases between the germline ends. The CDR3, as DNA: TGTGCCAGCAATGTGGGTAGCCTTGGGTCTGGGGAGCTGTTTTTT. This translates into CASNVGSLGSGELFF.

The chain links TRBV2 to TRBJ2-5, with D maybe TRBD2 (7 bases). Trimming took off 8 bases at V and 5 bases at J, with 15 bases between the two ends. This CDR3 has 13 amino acids. The germline V gene encodes CDR1 SNHLY and CDR2 FYNNEI. The CDR3 coding sequence is TGTGCCAGCTCAACCGGGGGGCACGAGACCCAGTACTTC. It translates to CASSTGGHETQYF.